Reported below is one T cell receptor (beta chain). This sample is part of a study of blood T cell repertoires in COVID-19. Turning to the study itself: COVID-19 samples, acute and convalescent, were from the United States, Italy and Spain.

The CDR3 is 14 amino acids. J gave up 5 bases and V 6 bases, and 8 bases lay outside the gene matches. CDR1 is SGHAT and CDR2 is FQNNGV in the germline V gene. Researchers sorted participants into cohorts using their self-reported clinical history. Data came from immunoSEQ multiplex PCR; TCRdb stores just in-frame clones and leaves some out. The table has fewer than 250,000 clones, 87% seen once. This sequence was found in a man younger than 40 who had recovered from COVID-19. The rearrangement links TRBV11-2 to TRBJ2-7; 9 bases line up with TRBD2. Sequenced input: PBMCs or T cells enriched from blood (not recorded which). CDR3 in amino acids: CASRRPGTSHEQYF. CDR3 DNA sequence: TGTGCCAGCAGGCGACCTGGGACTAGCCACGAGCAGTACTTC.